The sequence of this T cell receptor beta chain was determined in a study of shared clonotypes between healthy human individuals. Germline lookup yields CDR1 MDHEN and CDR2 SYDVKM. The CDR3 spans 15 residues. The V end lost 6 bases, the J end lost 1 base, and 16 bases lay between the germline ends. Repertoires were generated with immunoSEQ multiplex PCR, while TCRdb's copy carries only in-frame clones and drops some. The sample shows 1.4 million or so clones, approximately 98.5% of them seen only once. The chain combines TRBV28 with TRBJ2-7, with D possibly matching TRBD2 (6 bases). The sequence came from a young man in good health. The specimen was naive CD4+ T cells sorted from blood. The subset here: CD45RA+ positively selected. CDR3 amino acids: CASREGPGESYEQYF. The DNA of the CDR3 is TGTGCCAGCAGGGAGGGACCGGGGGAATCCTACGAGCAGTACTTC.